Shown below are 9 T cell receptor beta chains from a single sample sequenced in a study of blood T cells in healthy people across ages. A sample-barcoded 5' primer and a J-beta primer mix were used in a second PCR of about 7 to 12 cycles. TCRdb reanalysed the 5' RACE reads using MiXCR and keeps one entry per CDR3 protein. The sample includes 750,000 to 950,000 distinct CDR3 sequences, about 53% of them seen just once. The sequenced sample consisted of blood. These receptors all come from an older man in good health.

This clonotype was observed a few times. V usage is TRBV7-3 and J usage is TRBJ2-6; D gene uncertain. Germline V gives CDR1 SGHTA, CDR2 FQGTGA. V dropped 3 bases and J dropped 2 bases, with 14 bases sitting between them. This CDR3 is built from 17 residues. The CDR3 loop is CASSFPPQSAGANVLTF. For the CDR3, the DNA is TGTGCCAGCAGCTTCCCACCCCAGTCTGCTGGGGCCAACGTCCTGACTTTC.

The chain joins TRBV6-1 to TRBJ2-5; 8 bases match TRBD2. J gave up 11 bases and V 0 bases, and 11 bases lay outside the gene matches. The length of the CDR3 is 15 residues. Germline CDR1 and CDR2: MNHNS and SASEGT. CDR3 region: CASSEALRGGAGQYF. The CDR3, as DNA: TGTGCCAGCAGTGAAGCGCTTCGGGGGGGCGCTGGGCAGTACTTC.

DNA of the CDR3: TGTGCCAGCAGCCACCCTGGGGCTAGCGGGAGTAAAAGAGACGCGTATTTT. This sequence encodes CASSHPGASGSKRDAYF. The chain uses TRBV25-1 and TRBJ2-3; 10 bases align to TRBD2. In germline, CDR1 is MGHDK, CDR2 SYGVNS. The CDR3 runs 17 residues. The trim removed 6 bases at V and 14 bases at J, leaving 23 bases unmatched.

The rearrangement uses TRBV6-5 and TRBJ1-4, with D possibly matching TRBD1 (5 bases). Trimming removed 8 bases at V and 8 bases at J, with 15 bases between. The CDR3 contains 13 residues. Germline CDR1 MNHEY, CDR2 SVGAGI. The CDR3 DNA is TGTGCCAGCGGGACTGCTCTTGAAGAAAAACTGTTTTTT. This encodes CASGTALEEKLFF.

This clonotype was counted a few times. In nucleotides, the CDR3 is TGTGCCATCAGTGAGTCGACCCGGACAGGGACAAACTCCTACGAGCAGTACTTC. As protein: CAISESTRTGTNSYEQYF. V usage is TRBV10-3 and J usage is TRBJ2-7; TRBD1 agrees at 8 bases. Germline V gene sequence: CDR1 ENHRY, CDR2 SYGVKD. The CDR3 is made up of 18 amino acids. V gave up 0 bases and J gave up 0 bases; unmatched junction bases: 10.

There are a few counts of this clonotype. The chain joins TRBV6-5 to TRBJ1-1; maybe TRBD1 (5 bases). Per germline, CDR1 MNHEY and CDR2 SVGAGI. The V gene lost 6 bases and the J gene lost 6 bases, with 17 bases spanning the gap. CDR3 size: 14 residues. The CDR3 reads CASSVLRGVAEAFF. CDR3 bases: TGTGCCAGCAGCGTGTTGCGGGGGGTAGCTGAAGCTTTCTTT.

The chain carries TRBV2 and TRBJ2-5; D could derive from TRBD1 or TRBD2 (7 bases each). CDR3 length equals 14 residues. Germline CDR1 reads SNHLY; CDR2 reads FYNNEI. The V and J ends lost 4 bases and 4 bases respectively, with 13 bases between them. The CDR3 bases are TGTGCCAGCAGTGTGCGCAGGGGGGGAGAGACCCAGTACTTC. It codes for CASSVRRGGETQYF. Drawing the rest from reference TRBV2 and TRBJ2-5, the complete variable domain is EPEVTQTPSHQVTQMGQEVILRCVPISNHLYFYWYRQILGQKVEFLVSFYNNEISEKSEIFDDQFSVERPDGSNFTLKIRSTKLEDSAMYFCASSVRRGGETQYFGPGTRLLVL.

The V and J genes are TRBV15 and TRBJ2-5; TRBD2 agrees at 7 bases. The CDR3 length is 12 residues. Germline V lookup: CDR1 LNHNV, CDR2 YYDKDF (reference sequence). J lost 4 bases, V lost 9 bases, and 5 bases had no gene match. CDR3 in amino acids: CATAAGRETQYF. The CDR3 coding sequence is TGTGCCACTGCAGCGGGGAGAGAGACCCAGTACTTC. The full variable domain, in which reference TRBV15 and TRBJ2-5 provide the parts outside the CDR3, is DAMVIQNPRYQVTQFGKPVTLSCSQTLNHNVMYWYQQKSSQAPKLLFHYYDKDFNNEADTPDNFQSRRPNTSFCFLDIRSPGLGDTAMYLCATAAGRETQYFGPGTRLLVL.

This chain connects TRBV7-2 to TRBJ2-5; D is ambiguous. The CDR3 contains 12 residues. The germline V gene has CDR1 SGHTA and CDR2 FQGNSA. The germline V and J ends were trimmed by 5 bases and 4 bases, with 8 bases remaining between them. DNA of the CDR3: TGTGCCAGCAGCACCCGGGTAGAGACCCAGTACTTC. This gives the protein CASSTRVETQYF.